This T cell receptor beta chain was captured in a study of blood T cell repertoires in COVID-19. For the study at large: Before being deemed recovered, Cohort 3 donors had two negative PCRs, clearance, or symptom resolution.

Losses at the gene ends were 4 bases for V and 0 bases for J; bases not matched to a gene: 4. The CDR3 length is 14 residues. Germline values: CDR1 SGDLS, CDR2 YYNGEE. Authors' processing steps: Reference gene primers were amplified, and this amplification served to estimate nucleated cell counts. Profiled with immunoSEQ multiplex PCR; TCRdb holds only in-frame clones, not every one. The DNA was the basis for D and trimming; V, J and clone size are from that table. The sample lists 150,000 to 200,000 clones, about 86% seen once, with around 23% in the top ten. The chain carries TRBV9 and TRBJ2-7, with TRBD1 matching over 7 bases. The source of this sequence is a woman in her forties in a cohort exposed to, infected with or recovered from COVID-19 (not recorded which). Sequenced material: PBMCs or T cells enriched from blood (not recorded which). This CDR3 is CASSPGDSSYEQYF. CDR3 nucleotide sequence: TGTGCCAGCAGCCCCGGGGACAGCTCCTACGAGCAGTACTTC.